The clone carrying this T cell receptor (beta chain) came up once. Antigen unknown. The source of the sample is a study of cytomegalovirus exposure and HLA in healthy donors. Regarding the study as a whole: Most likely, a cluster of highly shared sequence variants arose as a sequencing artifact. From TCR beta sequences, most subjects' HLA-A and HLA-B alleles were reportedly predicted accurately. Later analysis revealed greater clonal expansion in HLA-associated TCR beta chains than in equally common others.

A multiplex PCR was run with 60 Vbeta primers and 13 Jbeta primers. Measured with immunoSEQ multiplex PCR; TCRdb has only the in-frame clones, and not every one. Among around 150,000 clones listed, 60% to 80% were seen once. The ends were cut back, 0 bases at V and 0 bases at J, with 14 bases in the middle. The CDR3 sequence is 17 residues long. CDR1 and CDR2 from the germline V gene are KGHSH and LQKENI. The sample was PBMCs. This receptor was obtained from a man aged 50 to 60 in good health and CMV-seropositive. The chain couples TRBV18 to TRBJ1-1; D is unclear. The CDR3 nucleotides read TGTGCCAGCTCACCACCGAATGGTTACAGACTGAACACTGAAGCTTTCTTT. It translates to CASSPPNGYRLNTEAFF.